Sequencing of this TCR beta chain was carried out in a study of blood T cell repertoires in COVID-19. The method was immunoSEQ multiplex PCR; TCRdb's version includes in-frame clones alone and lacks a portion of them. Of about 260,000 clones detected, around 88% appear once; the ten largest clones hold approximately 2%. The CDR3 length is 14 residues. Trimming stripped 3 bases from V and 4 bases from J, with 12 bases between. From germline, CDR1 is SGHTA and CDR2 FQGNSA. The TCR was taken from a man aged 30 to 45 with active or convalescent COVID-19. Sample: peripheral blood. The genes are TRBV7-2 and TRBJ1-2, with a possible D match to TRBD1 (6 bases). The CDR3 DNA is TGTGCCAGCAGCTTGTCTTACAGGGCCTATGGCTACACCTTC. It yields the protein CASSLSYRAYGYTF.